This entry lists 10 T cell receptor beta chains sequenced from one sample in a study of vaccination effects on CD4 cells after COVID-19. The assay was immunoSEQ multiplex PCR, and TCRdb's table has in-frame clones only and misses some. This sample has approximately 74,000 clones, with over 65% found just once. When ten to eleven days of culture had elapsed, CD4+ T cells were isolated. Each participant received a vaccine that was either BNT162b2 or mRNA-1273, given as two doses. What these receptors recognize is not known. Sequenced here: CD4+ T cells from PBMCs cultured without peptide, sampled after COVID-19 vaccination. Source of these receptors: a human donor who received a COVID-19 vaccine.

This clone was seen more than once but under ten times. The V gene is TRBV15, the J gene TRBJ1-5; D is unclear. Germline V gene data show CDR1 as LNHNV and CDR2 as YYDKDF (reference sequence). Between the trimmed V and J ends, which lost 0 bases and 3 bases, there was a span of 15 bases. CDR3 length equals 17 residues. In DNA, the CDR3 is TGTGCCACCAGCAGAGAAGATGTCAGGAGGATCAATCAGCCCCAGCATTTT. Amino acid sequence: CATSREDVRRINQPQHF.

The chain carries TRBV19 and TRBJ1-5; 7 bases map to TRBD1. With V trimmed by 5 bases and J by 5 bases, 3 bases remained unmatched. The germline CDR1 and CDR2 sequences are LNHDA and SQIVND (reference sequence). The CDR3 loop spans 13 amino acids. As DNA, the CDR3 is TGTGCCAGTAGTCCAGGGGGGTATCAGCCCCAGCATTTT. It specifies CASSPGGYQPQHF.

The V gene is TRBV7-2, the J gene TRBJ2-2; TRBD2 matches 7 bases. Germline loops: CDR1 SGHTA, CDR2 FQGNSA. The CDR3 is 15 residues long. V shed 5 bases, J shed 4 bases, and the junction held 7 bases outside the gene matches. In DNA, the CDR3 is TGTGCCAGCAGCCTCGGGGGAGGGTCCACCGGGGAGCTGTTTTTT. It is translated as CASSLGGGSTGELFF.

The chain joins TRBV7-2 to TRBJ1-2; D gene unclear. CDR3 size: 12 residues. Trimming removed 5 bases from V and 5 bases from J, with 9 bases in between. Germline assignment: CDR1 SGHTA and CDR2 FQGNSA. The CDR3 spells CASSPTVYGYTF. CDR3 DNA sequence: TGTGCCAGCAGCCCGACGGTATATGGCTACACCTTC.

The V call is TRBV4-1, the J call TRBJ2-3, with D possibly being TRBD2 (6 bases). Trimming left V 4 bases short and J 6 bases short, with 23 bases between. CDR1 MGHRA and CDR2 YSYEKL come from the germline V gene. The CDR3 consists of 17 residues. In DNA form, the CDR3 reads TGCGCCAGCAGCCCCGGGCTCAGGGCGGGACCGGCGGATACGCAGTATTTT. This encodes CASSPGLRAGPADTQYF.

The genes are TRBV5-3 and TRBJ2-5, with 10 bases that match TRBD2. TRBV5-3 is assigned to the ORF class and has an uncertain function. CDR3 size: 17 residues. V shed 4 bases, J shed 2 bases, and the junction held 11 bases outside the gene matches. CDR3 nucleotide sequence: TGTGCCAGAAGCGGGGAGGGTCTAGCGGGGGAACAAGAGACCCAGTACTTC. Encoded protein: CARSGEGLAGEQETQYF.

The chain is built from TRBV10-2 and TRBJ1-6; no clear D. With 2 bases removed from V and 1 base from J, the gap between germline ends came to 6 bases. This CDR3 spans 15 amino acids. CDR1 and CDR2 (germline): WSHSY, SAAADI. CDR3 in amino acids: CASSEGLSYNSPLHF. The CDR3 DNA sequence: TGCGCCAGCAGTGAGGGTTTGTCCTATAATTCACCCCTCCACTTT.

This chain joins TRBV2 and TRBJ2-2, with D perhaps matching TRBD1 (6 bases). The CDR3 contains 15 residues. The V end lost 5 bases, the J end lost 1 base, and 11 bases lay between the germline ends. The V gene's germline CDR1 is SNHLY and CDR2 FYNNEI. The CDR3 DNA reads TGTGCCAGCAGTATACAGGGCTTGAACACCGGGGAGCTGTTTTTT. As protein: CASSIQGLNTGELFF. The full variable domain, in which reference TRBV2 and TRBJ2-2 provide the parts outside the CDR3, is EPEVTQTPSHQVTQMGQEVILRCVPISNHLYFYWYRQILGQKVEFLVSFYNNEISEKSEIFDDQFSVERPDGSNFTLKIRSTKLEDSAMYFCASSIQGLNTGELFFGEGSRLTVL.

The rearrangement uses TRBV21-1 and TRBJ2-3; the table gives TRBD2 as D, unverified against the DNA. TRBV21-1 is given as a pseudogene. CDR3 length: 16 amino acids. CDR3 coding DNA: TGTGCCAGCAGCAAATGCGGCGGGGATCTAACAGATACGCAGTATTTT. Protein: CASSKCGGDLTDTQYF.

The V call is TRBV2, the J call TRBJ2-1, with TRBD2 matching 9 bases. Germline V gene lookup returns CDR1 SNHLY and CDR2 FYNNEI. The V and J ends lost 4 bases and 10 bases, in that order; junction bases with no gene match: 8. There are 14 residues in the CDR3. The CDR3 loop is CASSASGRPGEQFF. Written as DNA, the CDR3 is TGTGCCAGCAGTGCCAGCGGGAGGCCTGGGGAGCAGTTCTTC.